The 30 T cell receptor beta chains presented below share a single source sample, sequenced in a study of CD8+ T cells in alopecia areata. Extraction and reverse transcription of RNA yielded cDNA as the sequencing template. The table came from immunoSEQ multiplex PCR; TCRdb's copy has only in-frame clones and leaves some out. Observed are roughly 120,000 clones, no singletons, with the top ten taking about 19%. Material for sequencing was lesional skin. Receptors were obtained from a C3H/HeJ mouse with alopecia areata. The strain bears MHC haplotype H2-k.

This clone has ten or more counts. All gene names here are mouse names. Sequencing ends 4 residues short of the CDR3 end; the germline J gene provides the rest. V is TRBV13-3 and J is TRBJ1-2, with 7 nucleotides matching TRBD1. The CDR3 sequence is 14 residues long. Germline V gene lookup returns CDR1 NNHDY and CDR2 SYVADS. The V and J ends lost 0 bases and 4 bases, in that order; junction bases with no gene match: 3. This CDR3 reads CASSDGQGVSDYTF. The CDR3 DNA, read in part, is TGTGCCAGCAGTGATGGCCAGGGGGTCTCC.

A note on this clone: Mouse germline and gene names are used. The CDR3 end falls 4 residues outside the read, so it is completed with the germline J gene. This rearrangement joins TRBV1 to TRBJ2-2; TRBD1 aligns across 7 bases. Looked up from germline, CDR1 is NSQYPW and CDR2 is LRSPGD (reference sequence). CDR3 length: 15 amino acids. J was trimmed by 0 bases and V by 6 bases; bases with no gene match: 4. The CDR3 DNA, read in part, is TGCACCTGCAGACCGGGACAGTCAAACACCGGG. It yields the protein CTCRPGQSNTG. The full CDR3 protein is CTCRPGQSNTGQLYF.

Regarding this clone: The listed genes are named as in mouse. The read terminates 4 residues before the CDR3 end, so the remaining end is supplied by the germline J gene. The rearrangement uses TRBV19 and TRBJ2-2, with 11 nucleotides matching TRBD2. The V segment lost 6 bases and the J segment 3 bases; nucleotides outside the gene matches: 4. The CDR3 runs 15 residues. Germline CDR1 reads FNHDT; CDR2 reads SITEND (reference sequence). The CDR3 bases that were read are TGTGCCAGCACCTTGGACTGGGGGGACACCGGG. Protein sequence: CASTLDWGDTG. The full CDR3 sequence reads CASTLDWGDTGQLYF.

This clone appeared a few times. Mouse germline and gene names are used. The missing CDR3 end, 4 residues past where the read stops, is filled in from the germline J gene. The chain links TRBV13-3 to TRBJ1-1; the D gene is possibly TRBD1 (5 bases). V lost 2 bases and J lost 3, with 11 bases in between. The CDR3 is made up of 14 amino acids. CDR1 NNHDY and CDR2 SYVADS come from the germline V gene. The CDR3 loop is CASSETRADTEVFF. The sequenced part of the CDR3 DNA is TGTGCCAGCAGTGAAACCAGGGCTGACACA.

This clone was seen only a few times. The gene names here belong to mouse. The sequenced fragment ends 4 residues before the CDR3 boundary, so the rest is inferred from the germline J gene. This chain uses TRBV1 with TRBJ2-5; 10 bases agree with TRBD2. Per the germline V gene, CDR1 is NSQYPW and CDR2 is LRSPGD (reference sequence). Trimming cost V 1 base and J 3 bases; bases outside gene matches: 4. The CDR3 is made up of 16 amino acids. Here the CDR3 reads CTCSAGRGLGQDTQYF. The covered CDR3 bases are TGCACCTGCAGTGCAGGGCGGGGACTGGGGCAAGAC. Complete variable domain (other parts from reference TRBV1 and TRBJ2-5): VTLLEQNPRWRLVPRGQAVNLRCILKNSQYPWMSWYQQDLQKQLQWLFTLRSPGDKEVKSLPGADYLATRVTDTELRLQVANMSQGRTLYCTCSAGRGLGQDTQYFGPGTRLLVL.

As for this clone: Gene labels here are mouse ones. Sequencing ends 4 residues short of the CDR3 end; the germline J gene provides the rest. The genes are TRBV1 and TRBJ2-5; the D is unclear. CDR1 and CDR2 from the germline V gene are NSQYPW and LRSPGD (reference sequence). This CDR3 spans 15 amino acids. Trimming cost V 4 bases and J 0 bases, with 11 bases left between them. The sequenced CDR3 bases are TGCACCTGCAGTGAACAACAGAGAAACCAAGAC. Its translation is CTCSEQQRNQD. The full-length CDR3 reads as CTCSEQQRNQDTQYF.

This clone was detected a few times. Gene names denote mouse genes. The CDR3 extends 4 residues past the end of the read, so its final part is completed from the germline J gene. V is TRBV19 and J is TRBJ2-7; 8 bases are shared with TRBD2. Germline V gene lookup returns CDR1 FNHDT and CDR2 SITEND (reference sequence). The CDR3 is 14 amino acids. CDR3 bases read: TGTGCCAGCAGTATACCGGGGGGGCGGAAT. This encodes CASSIPGGRN. The full CDR3 sequence reads CASSIPGGRNEQYF.

This clone was found a few times. All gene names here are mouse names. The read halts 4 residues ahead of the CDR3 end, with the missing end drawn from the germline J gene. Other DNA variants within this sample encode the same CDR3. The V call is TRBV13-3, the J call TRBJ2-5; TRBD1 agrees at 8 bases. J lost 2 bases, V lost 2 bases, and 4 bases had no gene match. There are 15 residues in the CDR3. The germline V gene has CDR1 NNHDY and CDR2 SYVADS. CDR3 DNA (partial): TGTGCCAGCAGTGAGGGGACAGGTAGCCAAGAC. Its protein is CASSEGTGSQD. The whole CDR3 protein reads CASSEGTGSQDTQYF.

About this clone itself: Mouse gene names apply. The read finishes 4 residues shy of the CDR3 end, and the germline J gene is used to complete it. V usage is TRBV13-3 and J usage is TRBJ2-5, with a weak D call TRBD2 (7 bases). Per germline, CDR1 NNHDY and CDR2 SYVADS. V was trimmed by 7 bases and J by 3 bases, leaving 9 bases between them. The CDR3 extends over 12 amino acids. The CDR3 region is CASRGAQDTQYF. The part of the CDR3 DNA that was read is TGTGCCAGCCGGGGGGCTCAAGAC.

For this clone: A read error may explain this, as a much larger clone is one base away. Any gene name here is a mouse gene name. The CDR3 extends 4 residues past the end of the read, so its final part is completed from the germline J gene. The chain has TRBV13-1 and TRBJ2-2; TRBD1 might be the D (6 bases). This CDR3 comprises 14 residues. CDR1 is NSHNY and CDR2 is SYGAGN in the germline V gene. V was cut by 5 bases and J by 1 base, with 9 bases left in between. The CDR3 region is CASSPGQNTGQLYF. The CDR3 DNA, read in part, is TGTGCCAGCAGCCCGGGACAAAACACCGGG.

This clone was counted a few times. Genes and germline are mouse. Coverage ceases 4 residues before the CDR3 finishes, and the germline J gene fills in the end. V usage is TRBV19 and J usage is TRBJ2-5; the D gene is possibly TRBD1 (6 bases). Trimming took off 5 bases at V and 2 bases at J, with 9 bases between the two ends. Germline assignment: CDR1 FNHDT and CDR2 SITEND (reference sequence). The CDR3 consists of 13 residues. CDR3: CASSRQVQDTQYF. Partial CDR3 DNA: TGTGCCAGCAGCCGACAGGTCCAAGAC.

This clone has just a few counts. The gene symbols are mouse symbols. CDR3 sequence: CAFDRGDTGQLYF. The CDR3 bases that were read are TGTGCCTTCGACAGGGGTGACACCGGG. This chain connects TRBV31 to TRBJ2-2, with TRBD1 matching 8 bases. The CDR3 goes on 4 residues after the read ends, and that part is filled in from the germline J gene. Germline V gene sequence: CDR1 GKSSPN, CDR2 SITVG. Germline trimming cut 7 bases from V and 3 bases from J; bases unmatched to any gene: 4. The CDR3 is made up of 13 amino acids.

Points on this clone: The listed genes are named as in mouse. The sequenced fragment ends 4 residues before the CDR3 boundary, so the rest is inferred from the germline J gene. This chain links TRBV1 with TRBJ1-4, with 9 bases matching TRBD1. This CDR3 is built from 13 residues. Trimming cost V 7 bases and J 5 bases; bases outside gene matches: 2. The germline V gene encodes CDR1 NSQYPW and CDR2 LRSPGD (reference sequence). CDR3 loop: CTCNGQGNERLFF. The DNA read from the CDR3 is TGCACCTGCAACGGACAGGGGAACGAA.

About this clone: Gene names denote mouse genes. The read ends 4 residues early relative to the CDR3; the germline J gene fills the gap. The gene calls are TRBV1 and TRBJ1-1; weak D call: TRBD1 (5 bases). Germline V gene data show CDR1 as NSQYPW and CDR2 as LRSPGD (reference sequence). CDR3 length equals 13 residues. The CDR3: CTCSAQQGTEVFF. The CDR3 bases that were read are TGCACCTGCAGTGCACAGCAGGGTACA. Combining the CDR3 with reference TRBV1 and TRBJ1-1 gives the whole variable domain VTLLEQNPRWRLVPRGQAVNLRCILKNSQYPWMSWYQQDLQKQLQWLFTLRSPGDKEVKSLPGADYLATRVTDTELRLQVANMSQGRTLYCTCSAQQGTEVFFGKGTRLTVV.

This clone was observed a few times. Gene labels here are mouse ones. With the read ending 4 residues before the CDR3 end, the germline J gene is used to fill in that end. V and J are TRBV29 and TRBJ2-7, with 10 bases identical to TRBD1. Trimming took 4 bases from V and 1 from J; bases not matched to a gene: 1. The CDR3 totals 14 residues. Looked up from germline, CDR1 is MSHET and CDR2 is SYDVDS. The CDR3 bases that were read are TGTGCTAGCAGTTGGACAGGGGGGTCCTAT. This gives the protein CASSWTGGSY. The entire CDR3 protein is CASSWTGGSYEQYF.

Details on this clone: Each gene name is a mouse one. The DNA ends 4 residues before the CDR3 does, and the rest of the CDR3 is filled in from the germline J gene. This chain links TRBV17 with TRBJ2-7, with D unclear. CDR1 and CDR2 from the germline V gene are MNHDT and YYDKIL. Trimming removed 2 bases from V and 0 bases from J, with 8 bases in between. CDR3 length: 14 residues. The CDR3 region is CASSRTASSYEQYF. Incomplete CDR3 DNA: TGTGCTAGCAGTAGAACAGCTAGCTCCTAT.

Points on this clone: Genes and germline come from the mouse. With the read ending 4 residues before the CDR3 end, the germline J gene is used to fill in that end. The V gene is TRBV5, the J gene TRBJ1-2, with a tentative D call TRBD1 (6 bases). The CDR3 loop spans 14 amino acids. Germline values: CDR1 LGHNA, CDR2 YNLKQL (reference sequence). Deletions cut 1 base from V and 0 bases from J, with 6 bases between. CDR3 in amino acids: CASSQGQANSDYTF. The part of the CDR3 DNA that was read is TGTGCCAGCAGCCAAGGACAGGCAAACTCC.

The table lists this clone with a few counts. These gene names are mouse names. Coverage ceases 4 residues before the CDR3 finishes, and the germline J gene fills in the end. The rearrangement joins TRBV29 to TRBJ1-2; D call uncertain. Germline CDR1 reads MSHET; CDR2 reads SYDVDS. This CDR3 contains 13 residues. V lost 3 bases to trimming and J lost 0 bases, with 5 bases between them. CDR3 protein: CASSFTPNSDYTF. CDR3 bases read: TGTGCTAGCAGTTTCACACCAAACTCC. Full variable domain (rest looked up from reference TRBV29 and TRBJ1-2): DMKVTQMPRYLIKRMGENVLLECGQDMSHETMYWYRQDPGLGLQLIYISYDVDSNSEGDIPKGYRVSRKKREHFSLILDSAKTNQTSVYFCASSFTPNSDYTFGSGTRLLVI.

This clone was seen a handful of times. The gene names given are mouse names. Read coverage stops 4 residues before the CDR3 terminus; the germline J gene supplies the remainder. This chain connects TRBV13-1 to TRBJ1-1; TRBD1 matches at 9 bases. V was pared by 1 base and J by 4 bases, with 5 bases of the junction left unmatched. The CDR3 consists of 15 residues. The germline CDR1 and CDR2 sequences are NSHNY and SYGAGN. The CDR3 loop is CASSDRGTGTTEVFF. The sequenced part of the CDR3 DNA is TGTGCCAGCAGTGATAGGGGGACAGGGACCACA.

On this clone itself: Gene names refer to mouse genes. The read gets to within 4 residues of the CDR3 end, and the germline J gene fills in the rest. The chain employs TRBV1 and TRBJ2-7; tentatively, D is TRBD1 (6 bases). The CDR3 extends over 15 amino acids. Germline V gives CDR1 NSQYPW, CDR2 LRSPGD (reference sequence). The V end was cut by 0 bases, the J end by 0 bases, with 9 bases between. The DNA read from the CDR3 is TGCACCTGCAGTGCAGACGGGACACACTCCTAT. Its protein is CTCSADGTHSY. The CDR3 in its entirety is CTCSADGTHSYEQYF.

About this clone: Mouse gene names and germline throughout. The CDR3 extends 4 residues past the end of the read, so its final part is completed from the germline J gene. The sample contains more than one DNA sequence encoding this CDR3. The chain carries TRBV13-1 and TRBJ2-1; TRBD1 matches 7 bases. CDR3 length equals 14 residues. The germline gives CDR1 NSHNY, CDR2 SYGAGN. V was pared by 5 bases and J by 4 bases, with 6 bases of the junction left unmatched. CDR3 DNA (partial): TGTGCCAGCAGGACCGGGACAGATTATGCT. Translating gives CASRTGTDYA. The whole CDR3 region reads CASRTGTDYAEQFF.

This clone was observed a few times. Gene names refer to mouse genes. The CDR3 goes on 4 residues after the read ends, and that part is filled in from the germline J gene. V usage is TRBV1 and J usage is TRBJ2-7, with 11 bases that match TRBD2. CDR1 is NSQYPW and CDR2 is LRSPGD in the germline V gene (reference sequence). CDR3 length: 15 residues. The DNA read from the CDR3 is TGCACCTGCAGTGCAAGACTGGGGGGGAAATAT. This translates into CTCSARLGGKY. The entire CDR3 protein is CTCSARLGGKYEQYF.

Regarding this clone: Germline and genes here are mouse. The CDR3 end lies 4 residues beyond the end of the read and is filled in from the germline J gene. V usage is TRBV5 and J usage is TRBJ1-1; tentative D call: TRBD1 (5 bases). Trimming shortened V by 6 bases and J by 1 base, and 9 bases separated the two germline ends. The CDR3 spans 13 residues. Germline loops: CDR1 LGHNA, CDR2 YNLKQL (reference sequence). CDR3 amino acids: CASSLRENTEVFF. CDR3 bases read: TGTGCCAGCAGTCTCAGGGAAAACACA.

This clone was seen only a few times. Gene labels here are mouse ones. The read finishes 4 residues shy of the CDR3 end, and the germline J gene is used to complete it. J is TRBJ1-1 and V is TRBV13-3; D is perhaps TRBD1 (5 bases). V lost 1 base, J lost 4 bases, and 11 bases lay in between. Germline V gene lookup returns CDR1 NNHDY and CDR2 SYVADS. This CDR3 has 14 residues. The CDR3 bases that were read are TGTGCCAGCAGTGATCGGGCCAGGGTCACA. This translates into CASSDRARVT. Given in full, the CDR3 is CASSDRARVTEVFF.

This clone was seen a few times. The gene names here belong to mouse. The read terminates 4 residues ahead of where the CDR3 ends, so the germline J gene completes it. This sequence joins TRBV13-3 and TRBJ2-3; TRBD1 aligns across 11 bases. The germline V gene has CDR1 NNHDY and CDR2 SYVADS. This CDR3 is 16 amino acids long. Unmatched junction bases numbered 4, after V lost 4 bases and J lost 0 bases. The sequenced part of the CDR3 DNA is TGTGCCAGCAGTCCCGGACAGGGGGCGAGTGCAGAA. As protein: CASSPGQGASAE. The full CDR3 reads CASSPGQGASAETLYF.

This clone appeared a few times. The germline and genes are mouse ones. The read comes to an end 4 residues before the CDR3 does, leaving the germline J gene to fill in the end. This chain joins TRBV13-3 and TRBJ2-5, with TRBD2 identical over 13 bases. Germline CDR1 NNHDY, CDR2 SYVADS. The CDR3 has 15 amino acids. The CDR3 region is CASSAGLGGEDTQYF. The sequenced part of the CDR3 DNA is TGTGCCAGCAGTGCGGGACTGGGGGGGGAAGAC.

This clone has just a few counts. The germline and genes are mouse ones. The read ends 4 residues early relative to the CDR3; the germline J gene fills the gap. V is TRBV19 and J is TRBJ2-5; D possibly corresponds to TRBD1 (6 bases). This CDR3 has 13 residues. CDR1 and CDR2 from the germline V gene are FNHDT and SITEND (reference sequence). CDR3 DNA, as far as it was read: TGTGCCAGCAGTATTCCAGGGGCAGAC. It yields the protein CASSIPGAD. From start to end, the CDR3 is CASSIPGADTQYF.

With respect to this clone: Gene names follow the mouse nomenclature. The read ends 4 residues before the CDR3 terminus; that terminus is restored from the germline J gene. The chain couples TRBV13-3 to TRBJ2-1, with 8 bases lining up with TRBD2. CDR3 length: 15 residues. In germline, CDR1 is NNHDY, CDR2 SYVADS. The CDR3 is CASSEGGGAGAEQFF. The sequenced part of the CDR3 DNA is TGTGCCAGCAGTGAGGGGGGGGGCGCGGGGGCT.

This clone was seen ten or more times. The protein in this entry is translated from the DNA; at residue 12 it differs from the protein listed in TCRdb. Any gene name here is a mouse gene name. The observed sequence ends 3 residues before the CDR3 terminus, with the missing tail filled in from the germline J gene. The chain uses TRBV13-3 and TRBJ1-3, with D maybe TRBD1 (6 bases). Germline lookup yields CDR1 NNHDY and CDR2 SYVADS. V dropped 5 bases and J dropped 0 bases, with 12 bases sitting between them. This CDR3 has 15 residues. The CDR3 loop is CASRSRGYSGNTLYF. CDR3 DNA (partial): TGTGCCAGCAGAAGTAGGGGGTATTCTGGAAATACG.

In its sample, this clone was seen a few times. TCRdb's protein and the translated DNA diverge at residue 12; the protein reported here is the translation of the DNA. Any gene name here is a mouse gene name. The read ends 3 residues early relative to the CDR3; the germline J gene fills the gap. V and J are TRBV14 and TRBJ1-3, with 9 bases identical to TRBD1. Germline values: CDR1 SGHDT, CDR2 FRDEAV. The CDR3 runs 15 residues. J was trimmed by 4 bases and V by 4 bases; bases with no gene match: 6. The CDR3 loop reads CASSTGTGRGNTLYF. Incomplete CDR3 DNA: TGTGCCAGCAGTACCGGGACAGGGAGGGGAAATACG.